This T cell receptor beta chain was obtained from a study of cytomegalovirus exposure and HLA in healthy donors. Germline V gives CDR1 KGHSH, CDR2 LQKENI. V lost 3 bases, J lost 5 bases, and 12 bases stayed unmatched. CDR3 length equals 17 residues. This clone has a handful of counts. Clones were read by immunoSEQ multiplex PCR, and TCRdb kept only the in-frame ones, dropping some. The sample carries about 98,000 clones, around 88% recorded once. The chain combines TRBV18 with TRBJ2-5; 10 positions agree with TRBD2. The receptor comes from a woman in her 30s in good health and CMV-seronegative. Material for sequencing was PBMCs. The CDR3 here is CASSPKGGSGRSETQYF. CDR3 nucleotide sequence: TGTGCCAGCTCACCTAAGGGCGGTAGCGGGAGGAGCGAGACCCAGTACTTC. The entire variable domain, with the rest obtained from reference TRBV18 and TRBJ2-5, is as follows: NAGVMQNPRHLVRRRGQEARLRCSPMKGHSHVYWYRQLPEEGLKFMVYLQKENIIDESGMPKERFSAEFPKEGPSILRIQQVVRGDSAAYFCASSPKGGSGRSETQYFGPGTRLLVL.